This TCR beta chain was obtained from a study of radiotherapy plus CTLA-4 blockade in lung cancer. V was pared by 6 bases and J by 2 bases, with 6 bases of the junction left unmatched. Looked up from germline, CDR1 is MDHEN and CDR2 is SYDVKM. The CDR3 totals 14 residues. Clones were read by immunoSEQ multiplex PCR, and TCRdb kept only the in-frame ones, dropping some. The data hold about 77,000 clones, with just under 75% observed a single time. This chain connects TRBV28 to TRBJ2-7; 8 nucleotides match TRBD1. This TCR was sampled from a human donor with non-small cell lung cancer whose response to radiotherapy plus ipilimumab could not be evaluated. The material was peripheral blood, obtained from a patient treated with radiotherapy plus ipilimumab. CDR3 DNA: TGTGCCAGCAGGGGGACAGGAGGTCCCTACGAGCAGTACTTC. Protein: CASRGTGGPYEQYF.